A single sample gave rise to the 17 T cell receptor beta chains below, sequenced in a study of shared clonotypes between healthy human individuals. The assay was immunoSEQ multiplex PCR, and TCRdb's table has in-frame clones only and misses some. Of some 2,000,000 clones in the sample, approximately 95% were seen once. Specimen: naive CD4+ T cells sorted from blood. Subset defined: CD45RA+ positively selected. The receptors stem from a man aged 18 to 29 in good health.

The chain has TRBV6-1 and TRBJ1-5; D may be TRBD1 (5 bases). Germline CDR1 reads MNHNS; CDR2 reads SASEGT. The V end lost 7 bases, the J end lost 0 bases, and 10 bases lay between the germline ends. The CDR3 consists of 14 residues. CDR3 sequence (DNA): TGTGCCAGCAACGACAGAGATAGCAATCAGCCCCAGCATTTT. It specifies CASNDRDSNQPQHF.

This chain links TRBV5-1 with TRBJ1-6, with 8 bases lining up with TRBD1. J lost 0 bases, V lost 3 bases, and 5 bases had no gene match. CDR3 length equals 17 residues. Germline V gene data show CDR1 as SGHRS and CDR2 as YFSETQ. The CDR3 sequence is CASSSKQGDSYNSPLHF. CDR3 coding DNA: TGCGCCAGCAGCTCTAAACAGGGGGACTCCTATAATTCACCCCTCCACTTT.

V usage is TRBV5-1 and J usage is TRBJ2-2; the D gene is possibly TRBD1 (7 bases). Trimming took 7 bases from V and 4 from J, leaving 20 bases between them. This CDR3 is 16 amino acids long. Germline V gene data show CDR1 as SGHRS and CDR2 as YFSETQ. The CDR3: CASRSTGSGPTGELFF. The CDR3 nucleotides read TGCGCCAGCCGTTCGACAGGGAGCGGGCCCACCGGGGAGCTGTTTTTT.

This chain links TRBV9 with TRBJ1-3, with 7 nucleotides matching TRBD1. The CDR3 is 15 residues long. The junction had 8 bases not matched to a gene; V was cut back by 4 bases and J by 4 bases. CDR1 SGDLS and CDR2 YYNGEE come from the germline V gene. CDR3 coding DNA: TGTGCCAGCAGCCCGAACCAGGGGGTCGGAAACACCATATATTTT. Its protein product is CASSPNQGVGNTIYF.

V and J are TRBV5-1 and TRBJ1-1, with TRBD1 identical over 9 bases. Germline CDR1 SGHRS, CDR2 YFSETQ. The trim removed 5 bases at V and 6 bases at J, leaving 5 bases unmatched. The CDR3 is 13 residues long. Here the CDR3 DNA reads TGCGCCAGCAGATTACAGGGGGCTGCTGAAGCTTTCTTT. This codes for CASRLQGAAEAFF.

The CDR3 loop reads CASTGEPTDTQYF. The CDR3 region has the DNA TGTGCCAGCACAGGCGAGCCCACAGATACGCAGTATTTT. This chain joins TRBV6-1 and TRBJ2-3; D remains ambiguous. Germline values: CDR1 MNHNS, CDR2 SASEGT. The CDR3 is made up of 13 amino acids. Trimming shortened V by 7 bases and J by 2 bases, and 10 bases separated the two germline ends.

V and J are TRBV13 and TRBJ2-7; 8 positions match TRBD2. Looked up from germline, CDR1 is PRHDT and CDR2 is FYEKMQ (reference sequence). The trim removed 1 base at V and 5 bases at J, leaving 4 bases unmatched. The CDR3 is 14 residues long. The CDR3 loop reads CASSLAGGPHEQYF. The CDR3 region has the DNA TGTGCCAGCAGCTTAGCGGGGGGGCCTCACGAGCAGTACTTC.

The chain carries TRBV9 and TRBJ2-7, with 10 bases aligning to TRBD1. Trimming took 4 bases from V and 4 from J; bases not matched to a gene: 8. CDR1 SGDLS and CDR2 YYNGEE come from the germline V gene. The CDR3 extends over 15 amino acids. CDR3 region: CASSPRQGATYEQYF. The DNA for the CDR3 is TGTGCCAGCAGCCCCCGACAGGGGGCTACGTACGAGCAGTACTTC.

V is TRBV6-1 and J is TRBJ2-7; TRBD1 aligns across 9 bases. Germline assignment: CDR1 MNHNS and CDR2 SASEGT. The CDR3 runs to 14 residues. V dropped 4 bases and J dropped 6; count of bases not matched to a gene: 7. The DNA for the CDR3 is TGTGCCAGCAGTGGAGACAGGGGGGCACTCGAGCAGTACTTC. Amino acid sequence: CASSGDRGALEQYF.

The sample holds one count of this clone. The chain has TRBV2 and TRBJ2-2; 9 bases map to TRBD1. This CDR3 is built from 14 residues. Germline V gene sequence: CDR1 SNHLY, CDR2 FYNNEI. V trimming: 11 bases; J trimming: 7 bases; junction bases outside the gene matches: 11. The CDR3 DNA reads as TGTGCCGTCCTCCGGGACAGGGTAGTCGGGGAGCTGTTTTTT. This gives the protein CAVLRDRVVGELFF.

The chain employs TRBV5-6 and TRBJ2-5; possible D gene TRBD2, 6 bases. The CDR3 spans 16 residues. Trimming removed 1 base from V and 2 bases from J, with 15 bases in between. Germline lookup yields CDR1 SGHDT and CDR2 YYEEEE. CDR3 sequence: CASSLIPSVTQETQYF. The CDR3 nucleotides are TGTGCCAGCAGCTTGATCCCTAGCGTGACACAAGAGACCCAGTACTTC.

The V gene is TRBV5-5, the J gene TRBJ2-1; D assignment may be TRBD1 or TRBD2 (5 bases each). The CDR3 runs to 16 residues. Germline CDR1 SGHKS, CDR2 YYEKEE (reference sequence). V gave up 3 bases and J gave up 6 bases, with 19 bases separating them. For the CDR3, the DNA is TGTGCCAGCAGCTACGGGACGCCCGGACTCTTCAATGAGCAGTTCTTC. This encodes CASSYGTPGLFNEQFF.

The V and J genes are TRBV7-9 and TRBJ2-2, with 8 bases identical to TRBD2. Germline-derived CDR1 and CDR2 are SEHNR and FQNEAQ (reference sequence). The CDR3 consists of 16 residues. After removal of 5 bases from V and 5 bases from J, the junction contained 10 bases not matched to a gene. CDR3 residues: CASSPTGTRGTGELFF. CDR3 sequence (DNA): TGTGCCAGCAGCCCCACCGGGACTAGGGGGACCGGGGAGCTGTTTTTT.

V gene TRBV7-9 combines with J gene TRBJ2-1, with D perhaps TRBD1 or TRBD2 (5 bases each). Germline V gives CDR1 SEHNR, CDR2 FQNEAQ (reference sequence). The CDR3 is 16 amino acids. The germline V and J ends were trimmed by 5 bases and 7 bases, with 21 bases remaining between them. CDR3 region: CASSPTGTGTWNEQFF. CDR3 nucleotides: TGTGCCAGCAGCCCGACCGGGACCGGGACCTGGAATGAGCAGTTCTTC. Complete variable domain (other parts from reference TRBV7-9 and TRBJ2-1): DTGVSQNPRHKITKRGQNVTFRCDPISEHNRLYWYRQTLGQGPEFLTYFQNEAQLEKSRLLSDRFSAERPKGSFSTLEIQRTEQGDSAMYLCASSPTGTGTWNEQFFGPGTRLTVL.

This chain connects TRBV28 to TRBJ1-6, with D tentatively TRBD1 (5 bases). The CDR3 is 20 amino acids. V lost 6 bases to trimming and J lost 10 bases, with 34 bases between them. The germline CDR1 and CDR2 sequences are MDHEN and SYDVKM. CDR3 in DNA: TGTGCCAGCAGGAAATTTAGGGATTCGGGACCAGTTAAGTACCGGTCACCCCTCCACTTT. Translated, it gives CASRKFRDSGPVKYRSPLHF. Together with reference TRBV28 and TRBJ1-6, the CDR3 gives the full variable domain: DVKVTQSSRYLVKRTGEKVFLECVQDMDHENMFWYRQDPGLGLRLIYFSYDVKMKEKGDIPEGYSVSREKKERFSLILESASTNQTSMYLCASRKFRDSGPVKYRSPLHFGNGTRLTVT.

As to this clone: The sample has other DNA sequences that encode this CDR3 too. The chain recombines TRBV30 with TRBJ2-5; perhaps TRBD2 as D (6 bases). In germline, CDR1 is GTSNPN, CDR2 SVGIG (reference sequence). CDR3 length equals 12 residues. The germline V and J ends were trimmed by 2 bases and 5 bases, with 9 bases remaining between them. The CDR3 DNA is TGTGCCTGGAGTCTGGGGAGGGAGACCCAGTACTTC. Amino acid sequence: CAWSLGRETQYF.

The rearrangement joins TRBV5-1 to TRBJ2-5; 7 bases are shared with TRBD1. The ends lost 3 bases at V and 3 bases at J; junction bases unmatched: 11. The CDR3 runs to 16 residues. The germline CDR1 and CDR2 sequences are SGHRS and YFSETQ. DNA for the CDR3: TGCGCCAGCAGCTCCATGGGTTCAGGGGGAGAAGAGACCCAGTACTTC. Translating gives CASSSMGSGGEETQYF.